This is a list of T cell receptor beta chains from one sample in a study of blood T cells in healthy people across ages. TCRdb ran MiXCR on the 5' RACE reads and lists one entry per CDR3 protein. The repertoire consists of 500,000 to 700,000 distinct CDR3 sequences, with about 30% occurring once and the leading ten covering approximately 14%. The sequencing input was blood. The receptors originated from a woman aged 80 or over in good health. Each CDR3 is given with its conserved first and last residue. D genes are given only for firm matches. The size field is filled for only some rows; it gives once, few, many or a size class.

V	D	size	J	DNA	CDR3
TRBV20-1	TRBD1	many	TRBJ2-7	TGCAGTGCTGAGGATGGGACAGGGTACTACGAGCAGTACTTC	CSAEDGTGYYEQYF
TRBV19	TRBD1	few	TRBJ1-5	TGTGCCAGTAGTTTCACAGGGGGCGAGCAGCCCCAGCATTTT	CASSFTGGEQPQHF
TRBV7-8	TRBD2	many	TRBJ2-7	TGTGCCAGCAGCTTACAGCTAGCGGGGGGCTCCTACGAGCAGTACTTC	CASSLQLAGGSYEQYF
TRBV28	NA	few	TRBJ1-2	TGTGCCAGCGGTTTTTTGAACTATGGCTACACCTTC	CASGFLNYGYTF
TRBV27	NA	many	TRBJ2-3	TGTGCCAGCAGTTCTCTCGGCGGGTTGGCAGATACGCAGTATTTT	CASSSLGGLADTQYF
TRBV12-3/TRBV12-4	NA	NA	TRBJ2-3	TGTGCCAGCAGTTTCACGACAGTGCGCGCAGATACGCAATATTTT	CASSFTTVRADTQYF
TRBV20-1	NA	NA	TRBJ1-1	TGCAGTGCTACGGGCTCCCTCAGGAACACTGAAGCTTTCTTT	CSATGSLRNTEAFF
TRBV6-2/TRBV6-3	NA	many	TRBJ2-7	TGTGCCAGCAGTCGCCCCCTGGCCTACGAGCAGTACTTC	CASSRPLAYEQYF
TRBV30	NA	NA	TRBJ2-1	TGTGCCTGGTCATACAGGGTTGAGCAGTTCTTC	CAWSYRVEQFF
TRBV11-2	NA	NA	TRBJ1-2	TGTGCAAGGCCGGCCGGGACCCTATCGGGCTACACCTTC	CARPAGTLSGYTF
TRBV5-1	TRBD1	NA	TRBJ1-5	TGCGCCAGCAGCTGGACGTGGGACAGGGGGCAGCCCCAGCATTTT	CASSWTWDRGQPQHF
TRBV7-6	NA	NA	TRBJ2-5	TGTGCCAGCAGCCTATCTGCCGGGACACCCAACAATGAGCAGTACTTC	CASSLSAGTPNNEQYF
TRBV11-2	NA	NA	TRBJ2-7	TGTGCCAGCAGCTTACGATGGGAAAAGGGCTACGAGCAGTACTTC	CASSLRWEKGYEQYF
TRBV5-1	NA	few	TRBJ1-4	TGCGCCAGCAGCTTGGGGAACCCAGCCTCAACTAATGAAAAACTGTTTTTT	CASSLGNPASTNEKLFF
TRBV6-2/TRBV6-3	TRBD1	NA	TRBJ2-1	TGTGCCAGCAGTCCTCCCCCGGGACAGTACAATGAGCAGTTCTTC	CASSPPPGQYNEQFF
TRBV4-2	NA	many	TRBJ1-1	TGTGCCAGCAGCCGAGGAGATCAGGGGCGGGACACTGAAGCTTTCTTT	CASSRGDQGRDTEAFF
TRBV3-1	TRBD1	many	TRBJ2-1	TGTGCCAGCAGCCAAGATAAGTTTAGGGACAGGGGGAATGAGCAGTTCTTC	CASSQDKFRDRGNEQFF
TRBV11-3	TRBD2	NA	TRBJ2-1	TGTACCAGCAGCTTAGGTTCGGGAGGCTCCTACAATGAGCAGTTCTTC	CTSSLGSGGSYNEQFF
TRBV5-5	TRBD1	NA	TRBJ1-6	TGTGCCAGCAGCTTGTTAGGGGGCCGGAATTCACCCCTCCACTTT	CASSLLGGRNSPLHF
TRBV6-1	TRBD1	many	TRBJ2-5	TGTGCCAGCAGTGGTAACAGGGGCCAAGAGACCCAGTACTTC	CASSGNRGQETQYF
TRBV28	TRBD1	NA	TRBJ2-7	TGTGCCAGCAGCCTCCGGGGACAGGTTGCCTACGAGCAGTACTTC	CASSLRGQVAYEQYF
TRBV18	NA	NA	TRBJ1-1	TGTGCCAGCTCACCGGAGGTTCGACCTGAAGCTTTCTTT	CASSPEVRPEAFF
TRBV9	NA	many	TRBJ2-3	TGTGCCAGCAGCCCGATGACGGGAAGTGGGACGCAGTATTTT	CASSPMTGSGTQYF
TRBV7-2	NA	NA	TRBJ1-5	TGTGCCAGCAGCAATGGGGGTCCTGATCAGCCCCAGCATTTT	CASSNGGPDQPQHF
TRBV5-1	NA	NA	TRBJ2-4	TGCGCCAGCAGCGGAGGACGGTTGAGCTCCTACGAGCGGTACTTC	CASSGGRLSSYERYF
TRBV20-1	NA	many	TRBJ2-7	TGCAGTGCTAGAGTCCGGCAACCTGTTCGCGAGCAGTACTTC	CSARVRQPVREQYF
TRBV7-8	NA	few	TRBJ1-4	TGTGCCAGCGGGGGAGGAGGAGAAAAACTGTTTTTT	CASGGGGEKLFF
TRBV12-5	NA	many	TRBJ2-3	TGTGCTAGTGGTGGAAACCGGGACCATACGCAGTATTTT	CASGGNRDHTQYF
TRBV19	NA	few	TRBJ2-2	TGTGCCAGCAGTAAGGCGGGCAGCGGAACGAACACCGGGGAGCTGTTTTTT	CASSKAGSGTNTGELFF
TRBV5-1	TRBD1	many	TRBJ2-7	TGCGCCAGCAGCTTAGATGCAGGGGGCCTCAACCTTCTCTACGAGCAGTACTTC	CASSLDAGGLNLLYEQYF
TRBV5-1	NA	many	TRBJ2-5	TGCGCCAGCAGCTTGGTTCCAGAGACCCAGTACTTC	CASSLVPETQYF
TRBV7-2	TRBD2	NA	TRBJ2-7	TGTGCCAGCAGCCCGAGGAGTAGCGGGCTCACATTATTCTCCTACGAGCAGTACTTC	CASSPRSSGLTLFSYEQYF
TRBV6-1	NA	NA	TRBJ1-5	TGTGCCAGCAGTGAAGTGGGAGGACCCGTGGGTCTGCCCCAGCATTTT	CASSEVGGPVGLPQHF
TRBV4-2	NA	NA	TRBJ2-1	TGTGCCAGCAGCCAACATAAGCGTCGGAATGAGCAGTTCTTC	CASSQHKRRNEQFF
TRBV7-3	NA	many	TRBJ2-7	TGTGCCAGCAGCCGCGGGGCCTCATCGGGCGAGCAGTACTTC	CASSRGASSGEQYF
TRBV20-1	TRBD1	NA	TRBJ2-2	TGCAGTGCACACTCCGGACAGGCAACGACCGGGGAGCTGTTTTTT	CSAHSGQATTGELFF
TRBV3-1	NA	many	TRBJ1-2	TGTGCCAGCAGCCAAGCGTGGGGACTCAACTATGGCTACACCTTC	CASSQAWGLNYGYTF
TRBV25-1	TRBD1	many	TRBJ2-1	TGTGCCAGCAGTGGGACAGGGGCCGGAGAGCAGTTCTTC	CASSGTGAGEQFF
TRBV6-1	NA	many	TRBJ2-1	TGTGCCAGCAGACCGCCGGCAGGACAACCTAATGAGCAGTTCTTC	CASRPPAGQPNEQFF
TRBV12-3/TRBV12-4	NA	many	TRBJ1-2	TGTGCCAGCAGCTATGGGGGGGGCGCCCACTATGGCTACACCTTC	CASSYGGGAHYGYTF
TRBV6-1	NA	many	TRBJ1-6	TGTGCCAGCAGTATGACAGACCCTTCGGCCCTCCACTTT	CASSMTDPSALHF